This T cell receptor beta chain came from a study of monozygotic twins with inflammatory bowel disease. Germline lookup yields CDR1 LGHNA and CDR2 YNFKEQ. This CDR3 is 15 amino acids long. Template switching added UMIs carrying a 6-nucleotide sample barcode. After re-calling the 5' RACE reads, TCRdb lists one entry per CDR3 protein, DNA absent. This sample's table reports 120,000 to 150,000 distinct CDR3 sequences. Sequencing was carried out using blood. This TCR derives from a human donor with ulcerative colitis or Crohn's disease, or a healthy co-twin of an affected twin (not recorded which). The rearrangement uses TRBV4-2 and TRBJ1-2. The CDR3 protein is CASSQEREFYYGYTF.